This is a list of T cell receptor beta chains from one sample in a study of monozygotic twins with inflammatory bowel disease. TCRdb re-called the 5' RACE reads; one entry per CDR3 protein, DNA not given. This sample lists approximately 340,000 distinct CDR3 sequences; its ten largest clones have around 2%. The sample consisted of blood. These receptors were collected from a human donor with ulcerative colitis or Crohn's disease, or a healthy co-twin of an affected twin (not recorded which). The CDR3 runs from the conserved cysteine through the conserved F or W. The order of the fields is V gene, J gene, CDR3 protein.

TRBV11-2	TRBJ2-7	CASSLERGPYEQYF
TRBV6-6	TRBJ1-2	CASSPDSRYGYTF
TRBV12-3/TRBV12-4	TRBJ1-1	CASSPGTGNGEASF
TRBV11-1	TRBJ2-3	CASSLVSRGSPTTDTQYF
TRBV28	TRBJ1-4	CASTPTGGAGEKLFF
TRBV20-1	TRBJ1-5	CSARSDRGNQPQHF
TRBV29-1	TRBJ1-2	CSATSVGYGYTF
TRBV5-5	TRBJ1-1	CASSPHGGPNTEAFF
TRBV29-1	TRBJ2-2	CSVERRAGGPVTGELFF
TRBV20-1	TRBJ2-7	CSAFLQLAGSNYEQYF
TRBV16	TRBJ2-7	CASSQSLYEQYF
TRBV20-1	TRBJ1-1	CSAYPGDTEAFF
TRBV6-2/TRBV6-3	TRBJ1-1	CASRPGGVYTEAFF
TRBV7-2	TRBJ2-2	CASSSGQLGGELFF
TRBV11-2	TRBJ2-3	CASSSGTSGDTDTQYF
TRBV9	TRBJ1-5	CASSAQNQPQHF
TRBV20-1	TRBJ2-5	CSAREVGRRIQETQYF
TRBV2	TRBJ1-5	CASSFSGGQPQHF
TRBV5-4	TRBJ1-2	CASSPPGKSYGYTF
TRBV12-3/TRBV12-4	TRBJ1-5	CASSLRALNQPQHF
TRBV5-1	TRBJ2-7	CASSLEGQGISYEQYF
TRBV5-6	TRBJ1-1	CASSSGLLMNTEAFF
TRBV6-6	TRBJ2-7	CASRLTSGRYEQYF
TRBV20-1	TRBJ2-3	CSAPTVGTTDTQYF
TRBV20-1	TRBJ1-2	CSARALGTGDSYTF
TRBV5-1	TRBJ1-6	CASSLDINVHSPLHF
TRBV5-4	TRBJ2-2	CASSLPGTGKGELFF
TRBV4-3	TRBJ2-3	CASSISLAGGTDTQYF
TRBV7-9	TRBJ1-4	CASSEGLGQNEKLFF
TRBV6-1	TRBJ1-2	CASSEDVRARGYTF
TRBV11-2	TRBJ2-2	CATGGSNTGELFF
TRBV4-1	TRBJ2-2	CASSQGRVAGELFF
TRBV10-3	TRBJ2-1	CAISDNSGRSNEQFF
TRBV5-1	TRBJ2-5	CASSWTSGSSETQYF
TRBV20-1	TRBJ2-4	CSARPLAKNIQYF
TRBV6-2/TRBV6-3	TRBJ1-5	CASSLTAEWDQPQHF
TRBV18	TRBJ2-3	CASSPWSGTGGLDTQYF
TRBV5-1	TRBJ2-1	CASSAAGGISYNEQFF
TRBV29-1	TRBJ2-7	CSVKGQGASYEQYF
TRBV14	TRBJ2-1	CASSQAGQRYNEQFF
TRBV24-1	TRBJ2-2	CATRSGTSGTGELFF
TRBV20-1	TRBJ2-7	CRARAAGGSYEQYF
TRBV6-1	TRBJ1-4	CASSDLSGTAPGGLFF
TRBV20-1	TRBJ2-5	CSARGYSGREKETQYF
TRBV19	TRBJ2-7	CASSPTPLRHVYEQYF
TRBV12-3/TRBV12-4	TRBJ2-7	CASSFDFGTTPYEQYF
TRBV3-1	TRBJ2-5	CASSQRSGERGTQYF
TRBV12-3/TRBV12-4	TRBJ1-5	CASSLALVQPQHF
TRBV5-1	TRBJ1-1	CASSSRGGSTEAFF
TRBV11-2	TRBJ2-3	CASSLWQYPDTQYF
TRBV4-1	TRBJ1-5	CASSQGVGTAIDDQPQHF